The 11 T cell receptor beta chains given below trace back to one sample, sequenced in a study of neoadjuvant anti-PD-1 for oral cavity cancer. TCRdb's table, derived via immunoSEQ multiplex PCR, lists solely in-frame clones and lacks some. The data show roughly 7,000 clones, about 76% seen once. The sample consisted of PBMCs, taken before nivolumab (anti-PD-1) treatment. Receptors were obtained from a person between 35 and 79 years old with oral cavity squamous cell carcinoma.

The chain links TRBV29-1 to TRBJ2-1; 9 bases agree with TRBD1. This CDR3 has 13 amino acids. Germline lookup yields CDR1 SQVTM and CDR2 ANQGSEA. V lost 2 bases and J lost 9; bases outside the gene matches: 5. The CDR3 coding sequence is TGCAGCGTTGAAAAGACAGGGGGTGGTGAGCAGTTCTTC. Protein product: CSVEKTGGGEQFF.

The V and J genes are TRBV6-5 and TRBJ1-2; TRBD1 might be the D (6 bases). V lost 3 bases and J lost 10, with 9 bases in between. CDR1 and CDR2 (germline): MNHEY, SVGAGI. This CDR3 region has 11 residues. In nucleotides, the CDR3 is TGTGCCAGCAGTTATTACAGGGACTACACCTTC. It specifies CASSYYRDYTF.

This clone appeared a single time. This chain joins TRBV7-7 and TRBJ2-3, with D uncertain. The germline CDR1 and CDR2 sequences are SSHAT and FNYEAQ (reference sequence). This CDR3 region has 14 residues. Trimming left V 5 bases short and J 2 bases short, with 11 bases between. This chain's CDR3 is CASSPGRATDTQYF. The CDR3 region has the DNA TGTGCCAGCAGCCCGGGTAGGGCCACAGATACGCAGTATTTT.

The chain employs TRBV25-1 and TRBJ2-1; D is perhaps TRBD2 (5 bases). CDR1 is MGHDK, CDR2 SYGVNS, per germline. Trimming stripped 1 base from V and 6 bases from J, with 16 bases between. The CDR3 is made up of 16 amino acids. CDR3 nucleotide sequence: TGTGCCAGCAGTGAATTGACCGGTAGGGAGTTCAATGAGCAGTTCTTC. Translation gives CASSELTGREFNEQFF.

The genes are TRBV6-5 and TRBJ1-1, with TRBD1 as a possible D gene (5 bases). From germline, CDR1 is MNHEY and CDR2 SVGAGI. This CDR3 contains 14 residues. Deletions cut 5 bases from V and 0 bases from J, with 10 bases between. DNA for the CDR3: TGTGCCAGCAGTAAGACAGACATGAACACTGAAGCTTTCTTT. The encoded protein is CASSKTDMNTEAFF.

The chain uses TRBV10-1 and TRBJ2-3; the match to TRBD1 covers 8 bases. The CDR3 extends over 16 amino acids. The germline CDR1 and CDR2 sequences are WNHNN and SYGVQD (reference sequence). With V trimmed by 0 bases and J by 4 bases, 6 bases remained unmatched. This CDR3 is CASSESRTGSSDTQYF. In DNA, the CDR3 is TGCGCCAGCAGTGAGTCTAGGACAGGGTCCTCAGATACGCAGTATTTT.

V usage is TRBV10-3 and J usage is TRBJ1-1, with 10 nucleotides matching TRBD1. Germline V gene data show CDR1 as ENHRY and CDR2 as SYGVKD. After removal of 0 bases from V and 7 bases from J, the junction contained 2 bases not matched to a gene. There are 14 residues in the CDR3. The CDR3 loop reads CAISESRDRGEAFF. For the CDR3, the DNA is TGTGCCATCAGTGAGTCGAGGGACAGGGGTGAAGCTTTCTTT.

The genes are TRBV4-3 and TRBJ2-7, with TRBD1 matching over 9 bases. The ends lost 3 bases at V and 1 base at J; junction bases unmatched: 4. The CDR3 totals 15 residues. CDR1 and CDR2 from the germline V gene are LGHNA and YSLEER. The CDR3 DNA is TGCGCCAGCAGCCAGGACAGGGGAAGTTCCTACGAGCAGTACTTC. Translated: CASSQDRGSSYEQYF.

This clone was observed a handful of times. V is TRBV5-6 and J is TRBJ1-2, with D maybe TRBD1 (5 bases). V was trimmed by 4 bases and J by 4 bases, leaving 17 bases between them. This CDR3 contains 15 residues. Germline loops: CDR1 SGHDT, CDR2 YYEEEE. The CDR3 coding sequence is TGTGCCAGCAGCACCGACAGTGACAGTTTCTATGGCTACACCTTC. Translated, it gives CASSTDSDSFYGYTF.

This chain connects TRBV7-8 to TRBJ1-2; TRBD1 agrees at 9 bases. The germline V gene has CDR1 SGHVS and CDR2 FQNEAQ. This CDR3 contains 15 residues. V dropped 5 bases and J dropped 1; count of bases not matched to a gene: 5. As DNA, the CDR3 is TGTGCCAGCAGCCCCTACAGGGGGCTTAACTATGGCTACACCTTC. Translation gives CASSPYRGLNYGYTF. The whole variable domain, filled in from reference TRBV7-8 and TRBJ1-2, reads GAGVSQSPRYKVAKRGQDVALRCDPISGHVSLFWYQQALGQGPEFLTYFQNEAQLDKSGLPSDRFFAERPEGSVSTLKIQRTQQEDSAVYLCASSPYRGLNYGYTFGSGTRLTVV.

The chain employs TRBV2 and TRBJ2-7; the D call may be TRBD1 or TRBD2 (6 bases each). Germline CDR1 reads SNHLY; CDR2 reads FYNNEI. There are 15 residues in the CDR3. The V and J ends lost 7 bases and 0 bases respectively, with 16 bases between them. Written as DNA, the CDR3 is TGTGCCAGCAACATTCAAGGGGGGCCCTCCTACGAGCAGTACTTC. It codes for CASNIQGGPSYEQYF. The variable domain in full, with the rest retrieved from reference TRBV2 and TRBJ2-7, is EPEVTQTPSHQVTQMGQEVILRCVPISNHLYFYWYRQILGQKVEFLVSFYNNEISEKSEIFDDQFSVERPDGSNFTLKIRSTKLEDSAMYFCASNIQGGPSYEQYFGPGTRLTVT.